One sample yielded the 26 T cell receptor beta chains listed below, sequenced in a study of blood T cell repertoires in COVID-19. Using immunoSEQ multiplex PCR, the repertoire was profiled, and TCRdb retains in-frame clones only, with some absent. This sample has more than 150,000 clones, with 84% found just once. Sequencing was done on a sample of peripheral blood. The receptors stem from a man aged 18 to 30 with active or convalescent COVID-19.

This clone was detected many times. Here the CDR3 DNA reads TGTGCCAGCAGCTCCTTAAATGAAAAACTGTTTTTT. This gives the protein CASSSLNEKLFF. The chain carries TRBV5-6 and TRBJ1-4; D ambiguous. The V end was cut by 3 bases, the J end by 5 bases, with 5 bases between. The CDR3 totals 12 residues. Germline assignment: CDR1 SGHDT and CDR2 YYEEEE.

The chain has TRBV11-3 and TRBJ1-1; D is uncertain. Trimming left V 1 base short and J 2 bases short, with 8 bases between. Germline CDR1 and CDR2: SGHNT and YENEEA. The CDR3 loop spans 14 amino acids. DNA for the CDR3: TGTGCCAGCAGCTTAGCTGGCCGTAACACTGAAGCTTTCTTT. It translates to CASSLAGRNTEAFF.

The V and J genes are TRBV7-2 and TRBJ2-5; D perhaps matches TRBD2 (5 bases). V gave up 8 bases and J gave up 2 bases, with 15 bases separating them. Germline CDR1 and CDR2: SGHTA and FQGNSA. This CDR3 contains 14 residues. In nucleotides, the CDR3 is TGTGCCAGCTCTCTTCAGACTATGCAAGAGACCCAGTACTTC. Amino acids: CASSLQTMQETQYF.

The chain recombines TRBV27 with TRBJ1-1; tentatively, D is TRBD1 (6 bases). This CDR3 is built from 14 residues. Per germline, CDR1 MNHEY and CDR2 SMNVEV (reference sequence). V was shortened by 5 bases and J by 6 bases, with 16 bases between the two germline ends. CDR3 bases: TGTGCCAGCAGTCTCAGGGGTGGGTTCGCTGAAGCTTTCTTT. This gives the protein CASSLRGGFAEAFF.

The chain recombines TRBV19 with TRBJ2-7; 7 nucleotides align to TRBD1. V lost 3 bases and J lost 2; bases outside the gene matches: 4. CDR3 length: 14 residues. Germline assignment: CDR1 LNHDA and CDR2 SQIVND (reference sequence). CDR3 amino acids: CASSIGDRTYEQYF. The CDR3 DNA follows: TGTGCCAGTAGTATCGGGGACAGAACCTACGAGCAGTACTTC. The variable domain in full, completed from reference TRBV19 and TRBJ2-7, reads DGGITQSPKYLFRKEGQNVTLSCEQNLNHDAMYWYRQDPGQGLRLIYYSQIVNDFQKGDIAEGYSVSREKKESFPLTVTSAQKNPTAFYLCASSIGDRTYEQYFGPGTRLTVT.

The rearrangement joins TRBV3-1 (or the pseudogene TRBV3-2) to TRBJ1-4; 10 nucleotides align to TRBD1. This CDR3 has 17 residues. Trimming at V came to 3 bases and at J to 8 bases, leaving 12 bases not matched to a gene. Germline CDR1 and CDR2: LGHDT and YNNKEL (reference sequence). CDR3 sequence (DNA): TGTGCCAGCAGCCACCACCCCCGACAGGGGGCGAACGAAAAACTGTTTTTT. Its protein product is CASSHHPRQGANEKLFF.

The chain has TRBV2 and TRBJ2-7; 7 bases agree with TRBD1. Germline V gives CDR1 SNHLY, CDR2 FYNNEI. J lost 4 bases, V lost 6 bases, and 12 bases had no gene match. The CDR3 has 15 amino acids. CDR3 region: CASRTGTVKLYEQYF. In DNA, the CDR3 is TGTGCCAGCAGAACCGGGACAGTTAAACTATACGAGCAGTACTTC.

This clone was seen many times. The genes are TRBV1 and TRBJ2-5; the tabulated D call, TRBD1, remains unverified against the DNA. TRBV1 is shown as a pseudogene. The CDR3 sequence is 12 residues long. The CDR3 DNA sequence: TGCACCAGCAGCCACCAACAAGAGACCCAGTACTTC. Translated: CTSSHQQETQYF.

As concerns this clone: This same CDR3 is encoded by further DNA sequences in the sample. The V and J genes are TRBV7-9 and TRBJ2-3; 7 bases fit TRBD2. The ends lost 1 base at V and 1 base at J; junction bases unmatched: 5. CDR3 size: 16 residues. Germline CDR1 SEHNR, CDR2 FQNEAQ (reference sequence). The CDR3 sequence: CASSLGSSGGTDTQYF. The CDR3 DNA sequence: TGTGCCAGCAGCTTAGGGTCCAGCGGGGGCACAGATACGCAGTATTTT.

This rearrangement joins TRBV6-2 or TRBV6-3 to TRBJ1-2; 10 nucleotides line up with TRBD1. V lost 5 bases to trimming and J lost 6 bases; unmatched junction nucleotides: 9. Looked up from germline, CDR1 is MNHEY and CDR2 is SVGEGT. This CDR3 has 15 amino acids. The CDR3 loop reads CASSTLTGGYDGYTF. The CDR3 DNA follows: TGTGCCAGCAGTACATTGACAGGGGGCTATGATGGCTACACCTTC.

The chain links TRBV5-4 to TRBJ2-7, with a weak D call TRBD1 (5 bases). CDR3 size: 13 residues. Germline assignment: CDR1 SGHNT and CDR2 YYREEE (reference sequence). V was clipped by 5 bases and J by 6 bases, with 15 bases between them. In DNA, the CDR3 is TGTGCCAGCAGTCCACAGGTTACCAGCGAGCAGTACTTC. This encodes CASSPQVTSEQYF. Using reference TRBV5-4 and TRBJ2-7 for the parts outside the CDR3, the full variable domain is ETGVTQSPTHLIKTRGQQVTLRCSSQSGHNTVSWYQQALGQGPQFIFQYYREEENGRGNFPPRFSGLQFPNYSSELNVNALELDDSALYLCASSPQVTSEQYFGPGTRLTVT.

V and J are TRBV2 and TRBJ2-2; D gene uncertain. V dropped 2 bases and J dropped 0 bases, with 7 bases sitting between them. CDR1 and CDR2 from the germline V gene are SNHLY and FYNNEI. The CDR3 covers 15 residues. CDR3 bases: TGTGCCAGCAGTGAAAGACAATCGAACACCGGGGAGCTGTTTTTT. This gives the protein CASSERQSNTGELFF.

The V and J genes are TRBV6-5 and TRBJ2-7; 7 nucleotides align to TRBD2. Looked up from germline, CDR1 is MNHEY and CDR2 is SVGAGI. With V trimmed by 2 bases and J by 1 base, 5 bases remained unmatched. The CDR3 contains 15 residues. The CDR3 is CASSYIAGGSYEQYF. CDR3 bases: TGTGCCAGCAGTTACATAGCGGGCGGATCCTACGAGCAGTACTTC.

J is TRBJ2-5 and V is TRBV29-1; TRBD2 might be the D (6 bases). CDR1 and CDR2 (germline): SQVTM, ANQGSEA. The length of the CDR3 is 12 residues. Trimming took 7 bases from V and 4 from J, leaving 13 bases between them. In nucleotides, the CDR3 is TGCAGCGGTCGGAGGGGAGGAGAGACCCAGTACTTC. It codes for CSGRRGGETQYF.

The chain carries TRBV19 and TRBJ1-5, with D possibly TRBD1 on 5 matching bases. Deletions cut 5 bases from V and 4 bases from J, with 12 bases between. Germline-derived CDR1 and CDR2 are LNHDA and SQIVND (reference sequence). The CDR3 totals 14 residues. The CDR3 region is CASSLRVGNQPQHF. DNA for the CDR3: TGTGCCAGTAGTCTCAGGGTGGGGAATCAGCCCCAGCATTTT.

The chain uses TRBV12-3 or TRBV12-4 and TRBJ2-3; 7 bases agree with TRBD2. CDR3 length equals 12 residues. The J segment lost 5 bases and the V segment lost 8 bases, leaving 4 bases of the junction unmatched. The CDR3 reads CASQRGGDTQYF. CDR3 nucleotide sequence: TGTGCCAGCCAGCGGGGTGGAGATACGCAGTATTTT.

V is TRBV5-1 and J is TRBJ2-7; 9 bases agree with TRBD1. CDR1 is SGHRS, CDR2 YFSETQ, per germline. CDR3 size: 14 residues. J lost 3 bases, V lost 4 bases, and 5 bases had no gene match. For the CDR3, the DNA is TGCGCCAGCAGCCTAGCGACAGGGGGCTACGAGCAGTACTTC. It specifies CASSLATGGYEQYF.

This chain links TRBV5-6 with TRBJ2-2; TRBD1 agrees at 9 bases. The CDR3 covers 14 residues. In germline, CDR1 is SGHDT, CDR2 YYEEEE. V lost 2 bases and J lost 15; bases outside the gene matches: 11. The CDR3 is CASSLRAPGQGVFF. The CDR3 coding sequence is TGTGCCAGCAGCTTAAGGGCTCCGGGACAGGGCGTGTTTTTT.

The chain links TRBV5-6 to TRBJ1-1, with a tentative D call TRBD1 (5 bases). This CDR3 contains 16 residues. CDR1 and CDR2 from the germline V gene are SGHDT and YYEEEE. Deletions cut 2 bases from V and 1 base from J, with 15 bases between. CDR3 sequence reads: CASSFKSQGWNTEAFF. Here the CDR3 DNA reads TGTGCCAGCAGCTTTAAATCCCAGGGATGGAACACTGAAGCTTTCTTT.

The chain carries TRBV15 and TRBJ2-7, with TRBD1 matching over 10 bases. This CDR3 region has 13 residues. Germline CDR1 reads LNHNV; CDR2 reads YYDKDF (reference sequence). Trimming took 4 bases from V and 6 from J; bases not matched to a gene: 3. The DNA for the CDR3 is TGTGCCACCAGCATGCGGGACAGGGGCGAGCAGTACTTC. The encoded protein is CATSMRDRGEQYF.

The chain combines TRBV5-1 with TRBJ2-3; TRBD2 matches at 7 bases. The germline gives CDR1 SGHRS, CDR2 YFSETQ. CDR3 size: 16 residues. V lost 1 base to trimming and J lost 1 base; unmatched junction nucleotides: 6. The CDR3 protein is CASSLTPAGGTDTQYF. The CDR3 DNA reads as TGCGCCAGCAGCTTGACCCCGGCGGGGGGCACAGATACGCAGTATTTT.

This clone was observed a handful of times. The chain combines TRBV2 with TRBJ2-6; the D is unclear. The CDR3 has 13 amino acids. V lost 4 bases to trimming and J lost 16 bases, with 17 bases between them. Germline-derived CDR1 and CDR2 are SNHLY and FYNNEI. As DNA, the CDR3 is TGTGCCAGCAGTGTGGGCAGTCCCCATGTACTGACTTTC. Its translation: CASSVGSPHVLTF.

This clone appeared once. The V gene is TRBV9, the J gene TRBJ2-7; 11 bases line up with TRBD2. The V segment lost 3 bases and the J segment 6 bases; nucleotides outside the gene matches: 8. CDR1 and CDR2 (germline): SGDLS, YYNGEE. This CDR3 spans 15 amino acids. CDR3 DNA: TGTGCCAGCAGCGCTTCACTAGCGGGGGCGAGCGAGCAGTACTTC. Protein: CASSASLAGASEQYF.

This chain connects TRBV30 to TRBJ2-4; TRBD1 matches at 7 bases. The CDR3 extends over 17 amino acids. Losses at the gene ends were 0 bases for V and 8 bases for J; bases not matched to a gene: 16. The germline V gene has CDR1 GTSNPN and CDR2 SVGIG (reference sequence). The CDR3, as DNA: TGTGCCTGGAGTGTCCCATTGGGACAGATGAAAAGGGACATTCAGTACTTC. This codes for CAWSVPLGQMKRDIQYF.

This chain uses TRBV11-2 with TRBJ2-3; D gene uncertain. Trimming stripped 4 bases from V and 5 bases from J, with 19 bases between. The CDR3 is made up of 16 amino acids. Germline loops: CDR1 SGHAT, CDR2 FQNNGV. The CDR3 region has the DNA TGTGCCAGCAGCTCCGACCCCCTAGTAAGGAGAGATACGCAGTATTTT. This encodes CASSSDPLVRRDTQYF.

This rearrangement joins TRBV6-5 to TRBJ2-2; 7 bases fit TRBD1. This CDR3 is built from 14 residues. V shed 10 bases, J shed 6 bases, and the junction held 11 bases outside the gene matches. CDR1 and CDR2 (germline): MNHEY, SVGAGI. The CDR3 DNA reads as TGTGCCACCCTACCCGGGACAGAGTCCGGGGAGCTGTTTTTT. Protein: CATLPGTESGELFF.